This record looks at one T cell receptor (beta chain) sequence and its context. The CDR3 is 14 residues long. From germline, CDR1 is MNHEY and CDR2 SMNVEV (reference sequence). With V trimmed by 6 bases and J by 2 bases, 6 bases remained unmatched. Treatment denoted: oral pan-JAK inhibitor, 5-10 mg twice daily. Patients with alopecia areata provided lesional scalp punch biopsies as well as peripheral blood. The data belong to a study of CD8+ T cells in alopecia areata. Once RNA had been extracted, it was reverse transcribed into cDNA to act as the sequencing template. Libraries were prepared by immunoSEQ multiplex PCR; TCRdb keeps only in-frame clonotypes and omits some of them. The repertoire consists of under 200,000 clones, with less than 80% occurring once and the leading ten covering more than 13%.

This rearrangement joins TRBV27 to TRBJ2-7; 8 nucleotides line up with TRBD1. The source was CD4+ T cells sorted from blood, collected at week 24, from a patient treated with tofacitinib. This sequence originates from a human donor with alopecia areata. Written as DNA, the CDR3 is TGTGCCAGCAGACCGTTACAGGGGGCCTACGAGCAGTACTTC. It is translated as CASRPLQGAYEQYF.